This T cell receptor (beta chain) was sequenced during a study of T cells in tuberculosis. Overall study: Samples predate treatment or fall within its first 7 days. Study-wide findings and caveats: Active tuberculosis cases were adults; controls were adolescents.

Time point noted: new active TB diagnosis, blood taken before or within 7 days of starting treatment. Confirmation came from sputum smear and/or culture positivity for M. tuberculosis. Each clinical donor contributed on average around 92,000 T cells from unsorted cryopreserved PBMC. Trimming removed 1 base at V and 2 bases at J, with 16 bases between. This CDR3 has 17 amino acids. The V gene's germline CDR1 is PRHDT and CDR2 FYEKMQ (reference sequence). This clone was recorded only once. The antigen is unknown. This table comes from immunoSEQ multiplex PCR, and its TCRdb copy is limited to in-frame clones, with some not included. There are more than 30,000 clones in the sample; roughly 86% occur only once, and less than 5.5% lies in the top ten.

V and J are TRBV13 and TRBJ2-3; a possible D gene is TRBD1 (6 bases). The sequence was collected from an adult with tuberculosis. The sequences come from PBMCs, collected at tuberculosis diagnosis. CDR3 DNA sequence: TGTGCCAGCAGCTTAGAGAATTGGGGGCGCCTCACAGATACGCAGTATTTT. Its protein is CASSLENWGRLTDTQYF.